This T cell receptor beta chain was recorded in a study of Graves' ophthalmopathy and Graves' hyperthyroidism. Whole-study context: Samples of peripheral blood were obtained at initial diagnosis, prior to treatment of any kind.

Study-wide findings and caveats: Sensitivity reached roughly 70% and specificity under 85% when the model predicted ophthalmopathy progression.

Lactation, pregnancy, uncontrolled infections and other autoimmune diseases were all grounds for excluding patients. The evidence that diagnosis relied on was clinical symptoms, serum thyroxine, TRAb, thyroid ultrasound and orbital computed tomography. RNA transcripts yielded amplified TCR beta CDR3 regions. Second-round multiplex PCR followed a first-round RT-PCR using HTBI primers. TCRdb recomputed calls from the multiplex PCR reads with MiXCR, one row per CDR3 protein. Of 200,000 to 250,000 distinct CDR3 sequences in the sample, 25% to 35% are singletons; the top ten hold over 7.5%. This clonotype was observed many times. The antigen remains unidentified. Germline loops: CDR1 MDHEN, CDR2 SYDVKM. CDR3 length equals 15 residues. Trimming left V 4 bases short and J 1 base short, with 13 bases between.

This receptor was identified in a man over 45 with Graves' ophthalmopathy. This rearrangement joins TRBV28 to TRBJ2-5; D tentatively fits TRBD1 or TRBD2 (5 bases each). Sequenced input: peripheral blood. The CDR3 bases are TGTGCCAGCAGTTCCCCCCGGGACCTCCAAGAGACCCAGTACTTC. This translates into CASSSPRDLQETQYF.